The rows below give T cell receptor beta chains drawn from one sample of a study of early T cells in non-severe SARS-CoV-2 infection. Using its own MiXCR run on the 5' RACE reads, TCRdb lists one record per CDR3 protein. The repertoire has more than 65,000 distinct CDR3 sequences, approximately 15% of them found once; the top ten carry more than 1.2%. Source material: whole blood. These receptors were taken from an adult who was a healthcare worker with PCR-confirmed SARS-CoV-2 infection or an uninfected control (not recorded which). CDR3s include the opening cysteine and the closing phenylalanine or tryptophan. Fields, in order: CDR3 protein, CDR3 DNA, V gene, D gene, clone size, J gene. D genes are given only for firm matches. The listing skips clone size in some rows; elsewhere it reads once, few, many or a size class.

CDR3aa: CASRAVSYNSPLHF
CDR3nt: TGTGCCAGTAGGGCCGTCTCCTATAATTCACCCCTCCACTTT
v_gene: TRBV7-8
d_gene: .
abundance: .
j_gene: TRBJ1-6

CDR3aa: CASSSRTGELFF
CDR3nt: TGTGCCAGCAGCTCCCGCACCGGGGAGCTGTTTTTT
v_gene: TRBV7-3
d_gene: .
abundance: many
j_gene: TRBJ2-2

CDR3aa: CSARTREGLFYEQYF
CDR3nt: TGCAGTGCTCGGACTAGAGAGGGACTTTTCTACGAGCAGTACTTC
v_gene: TRBV20-1
d_gene: TRBD2
abundance: few
j_gene: TRBJ2-7

CDR3aa: CASSLSRTSGALNEQFF
CDR3nt: TGTGCCAGCAGCTTGAGTAGGACTAGCGGGGCTCTCAATGAGCAGTTCTTC
v_gene: TRBV7-9
d_gene: TRBD2
abundance: few
j_gene: TRBJ2-1

CDR3aa: CASSLTGTNSGNTIYF
CDR3nt: TGTGCCAGCAGTTTAACCGGGACAAACTCTGGAAACACCATATATTTT
v_gene: TRBV6-5
d_gene: .
abundance: .
j_gene: TRBJ1-3

CDR3aa: CASSPARPGQGSGKGYTF
CDR3nt: TGTGCCAGCAGCCCAGCTCGTCCGGGACAGGGGAGCGGAAAGGGCTACACCTTC
v_gene: TRBV12-3/TRBV12-4
d_gene: TRBD1
abundance: few
j_gene: TRBJ1-2

CDR3aa: CASSRDGTYNEKLFF
CDR3nt: TGTGCCAGCAGCCGAGACGGGACATACAATGAAAAACTGTTTTTT
v_gene: TRBV4-2
d_gene: .
abundance: few
j_gene: TRBJ1-4

CDR3aa: CASTLRGGLPYNEQFF
CDR3nt: TGTGCCAGCACCCTGAGAGGGGGCCTACCCTACAATGAGCAGTTCTTC
v_gene: TRBV5-4
d_gene: TRBD1
abundance: .
j_gene: TRBJ2-1

CDR3aa: CASSVSQGPYEQYF
CDR3nt: TGCGCCAGCAGCGTGAGTCAGGGTCCCTACGAGCAGTACTTC
v_gene: TRBV5-1
d_gene: .
abundance: few
j_gene: TRBJ2-7

CDR3aa: CSVWDTGTEAFF
CDR3nt: TGCAGCGTTTGGGACACGGGCACTGAAGCTTTCTTT
v_gene: TRBV29-1
d_gene: .
abundance: many
j_gene: TRBJ1-1

CDR3aa: CASTLSLSNTGELFF
CDR3nt: TGTGCCAGTACTCTCTCCTTATCGAACACCGGGGAGCTGTTTTTT
v_gene: TRBV19
d_gene: .
abundance: many
j_gene: TRBJ2-2

CDR3aa: CAGGATQGYTF
CDR3nt: TGCGCAGGGGGCGCAACACAAGGCTACACCTTC
v_gene: TRBV29-1
d_gene: TRBD1
abundance: many
j_gene: TRBJ1-2

CDR3aa: CASRITGANVLTF
CDR3nt: TGTGCCAGCAGAATAACTGGGGCCAACGTCCTGACTTTC
v_gene: TRBV11-2
d_gene: .
abundance: many
j_gene: TRBJ2-6

CDR3aa: CASSQGLAGGPGEQYF
CDR3nt: TGCGCCAGCAGCCAGGGACTAGCGGGGGGGCCTGGGGAGCAGTACTTC
v_gene: TRBV4-3
d_gene: TRBD2
abundance: .
j_gene: TRBJ2-7

CDR3aa: CAAGASEQFF
CDR3nt: TGTGCCGCGGGGGCGAGTGAGCAGTTCTTC
v_gene: TRBV19
d_gene: .
abundance: many
j_gene: TRBJ2-1

CDR3aa: CASSSGQARNQPQHF
CDR3nt: TGTGCCAGCAGCTCGGGACAGGCCCGCAATCAGCCCCAGCATTTT
v_gene: TRBV7-9
d_gene: TRBD1
abundance: many
j_gene: TRBJ1-5

CDR3aa: CASSFLPDSTGELFF
CDR3nt: TGTGCCAGCAGTTTCCTCCCAGACTCCACCGGGGAGCTGTTTTTT
v_gene: TRBV6-2/TRBV6-3
d_gene: .
abundance: .
j_gene: TRBJ2-2

CDR3aa: CASSQVAGARNEQFF
CDR3nt: TGTGCCAGCAGCCAAGTCGCGGGGGCCCGAAATGAGCAGTTCTTC
v_gene: TRBV14
d_gene: .
abundance: few
j_gene: TRBJ2-1

CDR3aa: CASSTQGSTEAFF
CDR3nt: TGTGCCAGCAGCACCCAGGGTAGCACTGAAGCTTTCTTT
v_gene: TRBV9
d_gene: .
abundance: .
j_gene: TRBJ1-1